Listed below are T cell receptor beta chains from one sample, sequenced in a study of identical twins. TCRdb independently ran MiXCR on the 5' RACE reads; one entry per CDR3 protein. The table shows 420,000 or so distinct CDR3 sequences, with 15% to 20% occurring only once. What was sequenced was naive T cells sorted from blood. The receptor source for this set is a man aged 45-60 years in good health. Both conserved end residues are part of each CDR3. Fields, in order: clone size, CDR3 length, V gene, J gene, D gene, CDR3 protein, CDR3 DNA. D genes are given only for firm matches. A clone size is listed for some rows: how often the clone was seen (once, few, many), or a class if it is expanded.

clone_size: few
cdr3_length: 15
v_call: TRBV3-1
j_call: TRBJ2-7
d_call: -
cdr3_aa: CASSQGIGGSYEQYF
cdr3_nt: TGTGCCAGCAGCCAAGGGATCGGCGGGTCCTACGAGCAGTACTTC

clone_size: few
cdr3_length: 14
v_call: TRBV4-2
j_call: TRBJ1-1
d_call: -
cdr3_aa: CASSQEGMNTEAFF
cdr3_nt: TGTGCCAGCAGCCAAGAAGGGATGAACACTGAAGCTTTCTTT

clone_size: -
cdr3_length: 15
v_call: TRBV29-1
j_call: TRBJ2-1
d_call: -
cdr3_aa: CSVEAQDLSYNEQFF
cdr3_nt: TGCAGCGTTGAAGCCCAGGACCTCTCCTACAATGAGCAGTTCTTC

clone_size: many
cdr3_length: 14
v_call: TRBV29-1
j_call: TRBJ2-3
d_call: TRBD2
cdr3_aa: CSVDPLAGTDTQYF
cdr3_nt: TGCAGCGTTGATCCCCTAGCGGGCACAGATACGCAGTATTTT

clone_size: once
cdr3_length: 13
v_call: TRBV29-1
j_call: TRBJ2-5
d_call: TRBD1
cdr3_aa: CSGGGTGQETQYF
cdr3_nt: TGCAGCGGGGGGGGGACAGGGCAAGAGACCCAGTACTTC

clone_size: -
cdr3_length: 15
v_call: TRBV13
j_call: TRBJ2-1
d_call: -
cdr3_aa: CASSLGRRTLNEQFF
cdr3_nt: TGTGCCAGCAGCTTGGGAAGAAGGACCCTCAATGAGCAGTTCTTC

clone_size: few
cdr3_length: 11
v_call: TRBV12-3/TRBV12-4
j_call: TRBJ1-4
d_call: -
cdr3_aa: CASRGGGKLFF
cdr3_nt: TGTGCCAGCAGGGGAGGGGGGAAACTGTTTTTT

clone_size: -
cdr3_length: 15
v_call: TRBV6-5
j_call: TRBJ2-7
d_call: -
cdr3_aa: CASSYSLDTSYEQYF
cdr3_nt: TGTGCCAGCAGTTACTCCCTGGACACTTCCTACGAGCAGTACTTC

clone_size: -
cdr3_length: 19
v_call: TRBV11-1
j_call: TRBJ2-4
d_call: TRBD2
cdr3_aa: CASSGGLAGSVIAKNIQYF
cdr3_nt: TGTGCCAGCAGCGGGGGACTAGCGGGGAGCGTGATAGCCAAAAACATTCAGTACTTC

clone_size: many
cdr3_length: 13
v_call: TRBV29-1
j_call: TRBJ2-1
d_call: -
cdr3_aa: CSFGSSAYNEQFF
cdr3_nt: TGCAGCTTCGGGTCTAGCGCCTACAATGAGCAGTTCTTC

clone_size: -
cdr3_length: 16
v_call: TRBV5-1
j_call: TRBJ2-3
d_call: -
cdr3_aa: CASSLAPGIGTDTQYF
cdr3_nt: TGCGCCAGCAGCTTGGCTCCGGGAATTGGGACAGATACGCAGTATTTT

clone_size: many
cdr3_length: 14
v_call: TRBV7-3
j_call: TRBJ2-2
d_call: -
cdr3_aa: CASSLGGEVGELFF
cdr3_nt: TGTGCCAGCAGCTTAGGGGGAGAAGTCGGGGAGCTGTTTTTT

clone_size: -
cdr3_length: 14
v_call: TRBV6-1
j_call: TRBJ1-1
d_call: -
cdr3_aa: CASKPGGDRTEAFF
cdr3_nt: TGTGCCAGCAAACCGGGTGGAGATCGCACTGAAGCTTTCTTT

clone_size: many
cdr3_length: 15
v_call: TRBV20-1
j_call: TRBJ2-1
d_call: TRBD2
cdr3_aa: CSALQLAPANNEQFF
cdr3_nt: TGCAGTGCTCTTCAACTAGCGCCAGCCAACAATGAGCAGTTCTTC

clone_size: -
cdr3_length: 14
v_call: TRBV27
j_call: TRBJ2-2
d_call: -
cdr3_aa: CASKSEGYTGELFF
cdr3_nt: TGTGCCAGCAAATCGGAGGGGTACACCGGGGAGCTGTTTTTT

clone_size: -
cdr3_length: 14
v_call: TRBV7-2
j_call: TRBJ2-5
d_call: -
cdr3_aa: CASGGRGAQETQYF
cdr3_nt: TGTGCCAGCGGGGGTAGGGGGGCCCAAGAGACCCAGTACTTC

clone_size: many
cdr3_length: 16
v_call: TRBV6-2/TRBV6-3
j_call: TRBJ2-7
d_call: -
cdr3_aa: CASSYLAGRATYEQYF
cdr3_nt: TGTGCCAGCAGTTACCTCGCCGGCAGGGCCACCTACGAGCAGTACTTC

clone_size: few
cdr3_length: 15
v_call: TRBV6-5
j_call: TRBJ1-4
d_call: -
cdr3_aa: CASSYGPATNEKLFF
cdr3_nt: TGTGCCAGCAGTTATGGGCCGGCAACTAATGAAAAACTGTTTTTT

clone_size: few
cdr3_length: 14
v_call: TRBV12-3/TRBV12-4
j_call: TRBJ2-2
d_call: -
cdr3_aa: CASSLRSITGELFF
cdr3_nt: TGTGCCAGCAGTTTGCGTAGTATCACCGGGGAGCTGTTTTTT

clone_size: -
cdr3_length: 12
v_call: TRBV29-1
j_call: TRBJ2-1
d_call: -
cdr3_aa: CSASREGNEQFF
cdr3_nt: TGCAGCGCCTCCCGCGAGGGCAATGAGCAGTTCTTC

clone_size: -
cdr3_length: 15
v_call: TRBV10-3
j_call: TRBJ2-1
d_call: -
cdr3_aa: CAISPEGGLYNEQFF
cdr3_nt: TGTGCCATCAGTCCGGAAGGGGGACTCTACAATGAGCAGTTCTTC

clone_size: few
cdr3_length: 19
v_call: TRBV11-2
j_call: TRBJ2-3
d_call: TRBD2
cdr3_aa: CASSFIGDSGKRGGDTQYF
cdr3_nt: TGTGCCAGCAGCTTTATAGGAGATAGCGGGAAAAGAGGGGGAGATACGCAGTATTTT

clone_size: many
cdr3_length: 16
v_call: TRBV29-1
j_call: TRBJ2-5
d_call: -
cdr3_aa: CSVEERGPMYQETQYF
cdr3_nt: TGCAGCGTTGAAGAGCGGGGCCCGATGTACCAAGAGACCCAGTACTTC

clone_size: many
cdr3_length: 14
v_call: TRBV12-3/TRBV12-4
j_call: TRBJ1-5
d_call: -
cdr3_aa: CASKIRGHNQPQHF
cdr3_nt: TGTGCCAGCAAAATCAGGGGACACAATCAGCCCCAGCATTTT

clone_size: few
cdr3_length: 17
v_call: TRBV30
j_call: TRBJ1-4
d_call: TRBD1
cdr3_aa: CAWSDPGQGAYTEKLFF
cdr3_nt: TGTGCCTGGAGTGACCCGGGACAGGGGGCTTATACTGAAAAACTGTTTTTT

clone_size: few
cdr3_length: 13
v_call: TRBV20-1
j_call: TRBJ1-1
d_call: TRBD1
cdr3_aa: CSEAGQGETEAFF
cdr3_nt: TGCAGTGAAGCGGGACAGGGTGAGACTGAAGCTTTCTTT

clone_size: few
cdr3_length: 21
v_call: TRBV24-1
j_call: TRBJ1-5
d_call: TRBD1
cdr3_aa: CATSDSRAPLRDRGRSQPQHF
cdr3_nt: TGTGCCACCAGTGATTCGAGGGCACCACTACGGGACAGGGGGCGTAGTCAGCCCCAGCATTTT

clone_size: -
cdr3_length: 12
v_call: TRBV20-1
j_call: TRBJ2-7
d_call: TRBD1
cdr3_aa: CSARPTGGEQYF
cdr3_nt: TGCAGTGCTAGACCTACAGGGGGCGAGCAGTACTTC

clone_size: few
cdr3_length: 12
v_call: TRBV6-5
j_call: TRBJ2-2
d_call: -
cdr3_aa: CASRGWSGELFF
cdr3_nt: TGTGCCAGCAGGGGGTGGTCCGGGGAGCTGTTTTTT

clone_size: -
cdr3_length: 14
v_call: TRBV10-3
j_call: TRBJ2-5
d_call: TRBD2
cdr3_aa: CAISVSGRTETQYF
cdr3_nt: TGTGCCATCAGCGTAAGCGGGAGGACGGAGACCCAGTACTTC

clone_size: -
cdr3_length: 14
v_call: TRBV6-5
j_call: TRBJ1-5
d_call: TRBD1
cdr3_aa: CASSYVGQGGAQHF
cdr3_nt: TGTGCCAGCAGTTACGTAGGACAGGGGGGTGCCCAGCATTTT

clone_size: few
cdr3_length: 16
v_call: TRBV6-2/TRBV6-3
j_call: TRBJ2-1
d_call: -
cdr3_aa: CASSYPLTGPIDEQFF
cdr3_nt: TGTGCCAGCAGTTACCCCCTCACGGGGCCCATTGACGAGCAGTTCTTC

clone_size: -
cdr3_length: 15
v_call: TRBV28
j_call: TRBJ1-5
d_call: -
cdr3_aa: CASRIQGYSNQPQHF
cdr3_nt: TGTGCCAGCAGGATACAGGGATACAGCAATCAGCCCCAGCATTTT

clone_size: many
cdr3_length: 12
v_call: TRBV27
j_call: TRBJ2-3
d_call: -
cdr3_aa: CASSHPTDTQYF
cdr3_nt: TGTGCCAGCAGTCATCCCACAGATACGCAGTATTTT

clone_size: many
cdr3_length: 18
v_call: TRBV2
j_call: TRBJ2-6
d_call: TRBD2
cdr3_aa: CASRGLAGGPSGANVLTF
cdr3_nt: TGTGCCAGCAGAGGACTAGCGGGAGGTCCCTCTGGGGCCAACGTCCTGACTTTC

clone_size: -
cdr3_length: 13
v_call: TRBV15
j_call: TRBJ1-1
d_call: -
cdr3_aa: CATSRMGVTEAFF
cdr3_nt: TGTGCCACCAGCAGAATGGGTGTCACTGAAGCTTTCTTT

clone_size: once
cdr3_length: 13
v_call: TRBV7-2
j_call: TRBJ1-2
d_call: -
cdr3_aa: CASSGEAYYGYTF
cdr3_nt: TGTGCCAGCAGCGGAGAGGCCTACTATGGCTACACCTTC

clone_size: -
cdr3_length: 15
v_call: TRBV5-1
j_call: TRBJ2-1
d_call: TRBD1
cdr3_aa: CASSLQGQGTFEQFF
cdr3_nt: TGCGCCAGCAGCTTGCAGGGACAGGGGACTTTTGAGCAGTTCTTC

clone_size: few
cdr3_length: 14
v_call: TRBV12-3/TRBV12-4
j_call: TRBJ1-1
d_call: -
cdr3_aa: CASSLGGAGTEAFF
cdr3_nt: TGTGCCAGCAGTTTAGGGGGGGCGGGCACTGAAGCTTTCTTT

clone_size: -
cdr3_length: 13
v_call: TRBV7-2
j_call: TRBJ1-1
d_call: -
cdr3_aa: CASSLAEQGRAFF
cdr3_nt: TGTGCCAGCAGCTTAGCGGAACAGGGCCGAGCTTTCTTT

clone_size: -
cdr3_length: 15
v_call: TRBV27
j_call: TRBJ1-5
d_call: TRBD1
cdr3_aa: CASRQGTTSNQPQHF
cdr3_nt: TGTGCCAGCAGACAGGGGACCACTAGCAATCAGCCCCAGCATTTT

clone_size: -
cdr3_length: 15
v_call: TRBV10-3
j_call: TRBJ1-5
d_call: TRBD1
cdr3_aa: CAISKQGASNQPQHF
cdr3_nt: TGTGCCATCAGCAAGCAGGGGGCTAGCAATCAGCCCCAGCATTTT

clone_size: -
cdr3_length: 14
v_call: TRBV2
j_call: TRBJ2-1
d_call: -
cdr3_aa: CASSGGLEYNEQFF
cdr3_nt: TGTGCCAGCAGTGGCGGACTTGAATACAATGAGCAGTTCTTC

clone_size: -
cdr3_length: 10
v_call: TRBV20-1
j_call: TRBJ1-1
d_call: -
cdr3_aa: CSAGQNRAFF
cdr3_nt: TGCAGTGCAGGCCAGAACAGGGCTTTCTTT

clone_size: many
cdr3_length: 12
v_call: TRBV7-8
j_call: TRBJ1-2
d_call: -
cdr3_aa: CASGHNNYGYTF
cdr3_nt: TGTGCCAGCGGGCACAACAACTATGGCTACACCTTC